The rows below give T cell receptor beta chains drawn from one sample of a study of siplizumab effects on memory and regulatory T cells. This table comes from immunoSEQ multiplex PCR, and its TCRdb copy is limited to in-frame clones, with some not included. The sample holds 90,000 to 95,000 clones, roughly 96% seen once. Material: naive CD4+ T cells sorted from blood. The receptors come from a human donor in good health. CDR3s include the opening cysteine and the closing phenylalanine or tryptophan. The D gene is left open where the match is weak. Clone size is given for some rows only: seen once, a few or many times, or a class if the clone is expanded.

V,J,D,size,DNA,CDR3
TRBV27,TRBJ2-3,TRBD1,once,TGTGCCAGCAGTTTATCCTGGACAGGGCGATCCCTGTTCACAGATACGCAGTATTTT,CASSLSWTGRSLFTDTQYF
TRBV5-6,TRBJ1-2,NA,NA,TGTGCCAGCAGCCTCGTTGACGAGGACTATGGCTACACCTTC,CASSLVDEDYGYTF
TRBV2,TRBJ1-6,NA,NA,TGTGCCAGCAATTCAGGGTCCTATAATTCACCCCTCCACTTT,CASNSGSYNSPLHF
TRBV19,TRBJ2-2,NA,NA,TGTGCCACGAACCAGGGGGGGAACACCGGGGAGCTGTTTTTT,CATNQGGNTGELFF
TRBV9,TRBJ2-3,NA,NA,TGTGCCAGCAGCGGGACTCCGATACGCACAGATACGCAGTATTTT,CASSGTPIRTDTQYF
TRBV18,TRBJ1-4,NA,NA,TGTGCCAGCTCCCCCGGTCAGCCAACTAATGAAAAACTGTTTTTT,CASSPGQPTNEKLFF
TRBV7-2,TRBJ2-7,NA,NA,TGTGCCAGCAGCTCCCGGGACATCTCCTACGAGCAGTACTTC,CASSSRDISYEQYF
TRBV19,TRBJ1-2,NA,NA,TGTGCCAGTGAGAGGCAGCCAGCCTATGGCTACACCTTC,CASERQPAYGYTF
TRBV6-6,TRBJ1-2,NA,NA,TGTGCCAGCAGGCCAGGGCTTGGCGGCTACACCTTC,CASRPGLGGYTF
TRBV6-1,TRBJ1-5,NA,NA,TGTGCCAGCAGTGGGAAGTCTTGGGAACCCCAGCATTTT,CASSGKSWEPQHF
TRBV27,TRBJ2-1,TRBD2,NA,TGTGCCAGCAGTTTCCGCGGGGGGTACAATGAGCAGTTCTTC,CASSFRGGYNEQFF
TRBV5-4,TRBJ1-5,TRBD1,NA,TGTGCCAGCAGCTCCGGGACAGGTGGAAGCAATCAGCCCCAGCATTTT,CASSSGTGGSNQPQHF
TRBV10-1,TRBJ2-5,NA,NA,TGCGCCGGCGGTGGGGGCGCTTGCCAAGAGACCCAGTACTTC,CAGGGGACQETQYF
TRBV6-5,TRBJ1-5,NA,NA,TGTGCCAGCAGTTACGCGGACAGCAATCAGCCCCAGCATTTT,CASSYADSNQPQHF
TRBV25-1,TRBJ1-2,NA,NA,TGTGCCAGCAGTGGAGATGTGATAGCTAACTATGGCTACACCTTC,CASSGDVIANYGYTF
TRBV11-3,TRBJ2-3,NA,NA,TGTGCCAGCAGCCACGGTAGAGGTCAGATCACAGATACGCAGTATTTT,CASSHGRGQITDTQYF
TRBV19,TRBJ2-7,NA,NA,TGTGCCAGTAGTATACTAGTGAACTCCTACGAGCAGTACTTC,CASSILVNSYEQYF
TRBV5-1,TRBJ1-2,NA,NA,TGCGCCAGCAGCTTGGAAGGAGGCGACTATGGCTACACCTTC,CASSLEGGDYGYTF
TRBV18,TRBJ2-3,NA,once,TGTGCCAGCTCACCACTTACGGGGGGCCGGAATACGCAGTATTTT,CASSPLTGGRNTQYF
TRBV25-1,TRBJ1-4,NA,NA,TGTGCCAGCAGCTCTTCGGATGGGTCAACTAATGAAAAACTGTTTTTT,CASSSSDGSTNEKLFF
TRBV4-2,TRBJ1-1,NA,NA,TGTGCCAGCAGCCAAGAGGGAGGGGGGGCCGACACTGAAGCTTTCTTT,CASSQEGGGADTEAFF
TRBV4-1,TRBJ2-1,NA,NA,TGCGCCAGCACCCCGGGCAGGGGGGGGGCCTACAATGAGCAGTTCTTC,CASTPGRGGAYNEQFF
TRBV7-9,TRBJ2-3,TRBD2,NA,TGTGCCAGCAGCTTGGTAGCGGGGGGCACAGATACGCAGTATTTT,CASSLVAGGTDTQYF
TRBV7-2,TRBJ2-3,NA,NA,TGTGCCAGCAGCTCCGCTAGGGCAGATACGCAGTATTTT,CASSSARADTQYF
TRBV7-3,TRBJ2-5,TRBD2,once,TGTGCCAGCAGCTTGCTAGCGGGGGGGAGTGAGACCCAGTACTTC,CASSLLAGGSETQYF
TRBV5-1,TRBJ2-3,TRBD2,NA,TGCGCCAGCAGCGGACTAGCGGGGGGAGATACGCAGTATTTT,CASSGLAGGDTQYF
TRBV6-5,TRBJ1-5,TRBD1,NA,TGTGCCAGCAGTTCAGGACAGGGCTTTCAGCCCCAGCATTTT,CASSSGQGFQPQHF
TRBV5-6,TRBJ1-3,TRBD1,NA,TGTGCCAGCAGACCCGGGACAGGGTCTTTTTCTGGAAACACCATATATTTT,CASRPGTGSFSGNTIYF
TRBV6-5,TRBJ2-6,NA,NA,TGTGCCAGCAGGAGGGTTTCTGGGGCCAACGTCCTGACTTTC,CASRRVSGANVLTF
TRBV19,TRBJ2-1,NA,NA,TGTGCCAGTAGTATAGCCCCCTTGGGCCCCTCGGATGAGCAGTTCTTC,CASSIAPLGPSDEQFF
TRBV10-1,TRBJ1-6,TRBD1,NA,TGCGCCAGCAGTGAGTCCCGGGACAGGGAAACCCTATATAATTCACCCCTCCACTTT,CASSESRDRETLYNSPLHF
TRBV4-1,TRBJ2-5,NA,NA,TGCGCCAGCAGCCAAGCAGAGGGGACCCAGTACTTC,CASSQAEGTQYF
TRBV6-5,TRBJ2-1,TRBD1,NA,TGTGCCAGCAGTACCCCGGGACAGGGGCGCAATGAGCAGTTCTTC,CASSTPGQGRNEQFF
TRBV27,TRBJ2-1,TRBD1,NA,TGTGCCAGCAGTTCTCACCGGGACAGGGGTTACAATGAGCAGTTCTTC,CASSSHRDRGYNEQFF
TRBV4-2,TRBJ2-3,TRBD2,NA,TGTGCCAGCAGGCAGATGAGCGGGGGCAGGACAGATACGCAGTATTTT,CASRQMSGGRTDTQYF
TRBV11-2,TRBJ2-7,NA,once,TGTGCCAGCAGCTTAGAGATTAGGCAGGTTCGCGAGCAGTACTTC,CASSLEIRQVREQYF
TRBV5-1,TRBJ2-5,NA,NA,TGCGCCAGCAGCTTGACGCCGGATGAGACCCAGTACTTC,CASSLTPDETQYF
TRBV5-1,TRBJ2-3,TRBD2,NA,TGCGCCAGCAGCTTCCTAGCGGGACCTAGCACAGATACGCAGTATTTT,CASSFLAGPSTDTQYF
TRBV2,TRBJ1-2,NA,NA,TGTGCCAGCAGTGCAGTAGAGGGGGGATGGTATGGCTACACCTTC,CASSAVEGGWYGYTF
TRBV2,TRBJ2-5,TRBD2,NA,TGTGCCAGCAGGCCCACTAGCGGGGGCCAAGAGACCCAGTACTTC,CASRPTSGGQETQYF
TRBV2,TRBJ2-3,NA,NA,TGTGCCAGCAGTGAAGATGCGGGGACCCGCACAGATACGCAGTATTTT,CASSEDAGTRTDTQYF
TRBV5-1,TRBJ2-1,TRBD2,NA,TGCGCCAGCAGCCCAACTAGCGGGGGGAAACCTTACAATGAGCAGTTCTTC,CASSPTSGGKPYNEQFF
TRBV7-9,TRBJ2-2,NA,NA,TGTGCCAGCAGCCGAACCGAACAGGGCGGGCGGTTCGGGGAGCTGTTTTTT,CASSRTEQGGRFGELFF
TRBV9,TRBJ2-3,TRBD2,NA,TGTGCCAGCAGCACCCTTAGCGGGAGGACAGATACGCAGTATTTT,CASSTLSGRTDTQYF
TRBV6-5,TRBJ1-2,NA,NA,TGTGCCAGCAGGGGTTTTGGAAGCTACACCTTC,CASRGFGSYTF
TRBV11-2,TRBJ2-1,TRBD2,NA,TGTGCCAGCAGCTTATTCTCGACTAGCGGGGGCTACAATGAGCAGTTCTTC,CASSLFSTSGGYNEQFF
TRBV19,TRBJ2-7,NA,NA,TGTGCCAGTAGCAGCCAGGGCGCCTACGAGCAGTACTTC,CASSSQGAYEQYF
TRBV18,TRBJ1-1,TRBD1,NA,TGTGCCAGCCAAGGCAGCCGGGGACAGGGGGCTGAAGCTTTCTTT,CASQGSRGQGAEAFF
TRBV29-1,TRBJ1-1,NA,NA,TGCAGCGTTGATAGACAGAACACTGAAGCTTTCTTT,CSVDRQNTEAFF
TRBV19,TRBJ2-3,NA,NA,TGTGCCAGTAGACTTGACACCACAGATACGCAGTATTTT,CASRLDTTDTQYF